The 30 T cell receptor beta chains below were found in one sample sequenced in a study of response to subunit inactivated influenza vaccine. In TCRdb, the RT-PCR reads were re-called with MiXCR into one record per CDR3 protein. The data hold approximately 500,000 distinct CDR3 sequences, with approximately 13% observed a single time. The sample consisted of PBMCs from blood, taken 45 days after vaccination. The source of these receptors is a man between 50 and 59 years old who received an inactivated influenza vaccine.

In this sample, this clonotype turned up many times. J is TRBJ1-2 and V is TRBV6-5; TRBD1 matches 7 bases. From germline, CDR1 is MNHEY and CDR2 SVGAGI. The CDR3 runs 15 residues. V lost 4 bases and J lost 5; bases outside the gene matches: 10. The CDR3 DNA reads as TGTGCCAGCAGTTTCGGGCAGGGGGGACGTTATGGCTACACCTTC. Translation gives CASSFGQGGRYGYTF.

To note about this clonotype: An end of the junction differs from the germline gene, which may be a read error. The genes are TRBV20-1 and TRBJ2-7, with D possibly TRBD1 on 6 matching bases. The CDR3 loop spans 17 amino acids. CDR1 DFQATT and CDR2 SNEGSKA come from the germline V gene (reference sequence). CDR3 nucleotide sequence: TGCTGTGCTAGAGATCCGATGGACAGACGATTAGCCTACGAGCAGTACTTC. Translating it yields CCARDPMDRRLAYEQYF.

The table lists this clonotype with a few counts. The chain couples TRBV3-1 to TRBJ1-2; D unclear. This CDR3 comprises 16 residues. The ends were cut back, 0 bases at V and 0 bases at J, with 11 bases in the middle. Germline loops: CDR1 LGHDT, CDR2 YNNKEL (reference sequence). The CDR3: CASSQDHTVTNYGYTF. CDR3 DNA sequence: TGTGCCAGCAGCCAAGATCATACAGTCACTAACTATGGCTACACCTTC.

This clonotype has just a few counts. This chain links TRBV19 with TRBJ1-5; 10 bases align to TRBD1. The CDR3 extends over 15 amino acids. V shed 5 bases, J shed 4 bases, and the junction held 5 bases outside the gene matches. Looked up from germline, CDR1 is LNHDA and CDR2 is SQIVND (reference sequence). Here the CDR3 DNA reads TGTGCCAGTAGTCCCCGGGGACAGGGGAATCAGCCCCAGCATTTT. This translates into CASSPRGQGNQPQHF.

This clonotype has only a few counts. This chain connects TRBV6-6 to TRBJ2-7; D tentatively reads TRBD1 or TRBD2 (5 bases each). Germline-derived CDR1 and CDR2 are MNHNY and SVGAGI (reference sequence). Trimming took 4 bases from V and 7 from J, leaving 11 bases between them. The CDR3 is 12 residues long. The CDR3 is CASSSVWGEQYF. CDR3 bases: TGTGCCAGCAGTTCCGTTTGGGGGGAGCAGTACTTC.

This clonotype was detected many times. The chain has TRBV4-3 and TRBJ1-2; the D is unclear. V lost 1 base and J 5 bases, leaving 17 bases between the germline ends. The CDR3 extends over 16 amino acids. CDR1 is LGHNA, CDR2 YSLEER, per germline. The CDR3 loop is CASSQGRATNMYGYTF. The CDR3 bases are TGCGCCAGCAGCCAAGGACGGGCAACGAACATGTATGGCTACACCTTC.

The chain links TRBV28 to TRBJ2-7; D is perhaps TRBD2 (6 bases). The CDR3 sequence is 13 residues long. The germline gives CDR1 MDHEN, CDR2 SYDVKM. V lost 6 bases and J lost 5, with 14 bases in between. DNA for the CDR3: TGTGCCAGCAGGGGCCCCGGGAGACACGAGCAGTACTTC. Protein: CASRGPGRHEQYF.

This clonotype was seen a handful of times. V gene TRBV12-3 or TRBV12-4 combines with J gene TRBJ2-2, with TRBD2 identical over 12 bases. CDR3 length: 17 residues. V dropped 6 bases and J dropped 2; count of bases not matched to a gene: 7. For the CDR3, the DNA is TGTGCCAGCAGACTAGCGGGGGGCTCGGACAACACCGGGGAGCTGTTTTTT. Translation: CASRLAGGSDNTGELFF.

The genes are TRBV12-3 or TRBV12-4 and TRBJ2-5; D may be TRBD1 or TRBD2 (5 bases each). V lost 5 bases, J lost 0 bases, and 7 bases lay in between. The CDR3 is 13 amino acids. CDR3 loop: CASSMGHQETQYF. For the CDR3, the DNA is TGTGCCAGCAGTATGGGACACCAAGAGACCCAGTACTTC.

This clonotype has just a few counts. This rearrangement joins TRBV20-1 to TRBJ2-1, with D unclear. V lost 5 bases to trimming and J lost 7 bases, with 9 bases between them. CDR1 and CDR2 from the germline V gene are DFQATT and SNEGSKA (reference sequence). This CDR3 is built from 11 residues. CDR3 sequence: CSADKSNEQFF. DNA for the CDR3: TGCAGTGCTGACAAATCGAATGAGCAGTTCTTC.

This chain links TRBV5-1 with TRBJ2-1; 8 bases fit TRBD2. Trimming at V came to 2 bases and at J to 8 bases, leaving 6 bases not matched to a gene. The germline gives CDR1 SGHRS, CDR2 YFSETQ. There are 14 residues in the CDR3. The CDR3 sequence: CASSLGSGNDEQFF. DNA for the CDR3: TGCGCCAGCAGCTTAGGTAGCGGGAATGATGAGCAGTTCTTC.

This clonotype was recorded at least ten times. The rearrangement uses TRBV12-3 or TRBV12-4 and TRBJ1-2; D uncertain. V was clipped by 3 bases and J by 4 bases, with 12 bases between them. The CDR3 is 14 residues long. The CDR3 spells CASSFSGFGYGYTF. CDR3 DNA sequence: TGTGCCAGCAGTTTTTCGGGGTTTGGCTATGGCTACACCTTC.

CDR3 sequence: CASSLWSEQYF. CDR3 in DNA: TGTGCCAGCAGTTTATGGAGCGAGCAGTACTTC. This chain joins TRBV28 and TRBJ2-7; D unresolved. CDR1 MDHEN and CDR2 SYDVKM come from the germline V gene. This CDR3 comprises 11 residues. The ends were cut back, 0 bases at V and 6 bases at J, with 3 bases in the middle.

V gene TRBV4-3 combines with J gene TRBJ2-1; D may be TRBD2 (5 bases). CDR3 length: 15 amino acids. The germline CDR1 and CDR2 sequences are LGHNA and YSLEER. V lost 1 base, J lost 2 bases, and 9 bases lay in between. The CDR3 region is CASSQGESAYNEQFF. CDR3 nucleotides: TGCGCCAGCAGCCAAGGGGAGTCGGCCTACAATGAGCAGTTCTTC.

In nucleotides, the CDR3 is TGTGCCAGCAGTTACTCGGGGGGAACTAATGAAAAACTGTTTTTT. Translating it yields CASSYSGGTNEKLFF. The chain links TRBV6-5 to TRBJ1-4; a weak D match, TRBD1 (5 bases). Trimming pared 0 bases from V and 1 base from J, leaving 6 bases between. The germline gives CDR1 MNHEY, CDR2 SVGAGI. This CDR3 is 15 amino acids long.

This clonotype appeared a few times. The V gene is TRBV20-1, the J gene TRBJ1-4; 7 bases agree with TRBD1. The germline V gene has CDR1 DFQATT and CDR2 SNEGSKA (reference sequence). CDR3 length equals 14 residues. V lost 1 base and J lost 8; bases outside the gene matches: 7. CDR3 in DNA: TGCAGTGCTAGAGTGGGGGACAGAAGAGAAAAACTGTTTTTT. The encoded protein is CSARVGDRREKLFF.

This clonotype was counted between two and nine times. This rearrangement joins TRBV29-1 to TRBJ1-1; D gene ambiguous. The CDR3 has 11 residues. Germline loops: CDR1 SQVTM, CDR2 ANQGSEA. V lost 7 bases to trimming and J lost 0 bases, with 6 bases between them. CDR3 sequence reads: CSGVLNTEAFF. DNA for the CDR3: TGCAGCGGGGTCCTGAACACTGAAGCTTTCTTT.

The chain is built from TRBV6-1 and TRBJ1-1; weak D call: TRBD1 (5 bases). Trimming took 5 bases from V and 1 from J, leaving 17 bases between them. The CDR3 is 16 amino acids. Germline CDR1 MNHNS, CDR2 SASEGT. CDR3 DNA sequence: TGTGCCAGCAGTACGCCGGACCCGGGACGGAACACTGAAGCTTTCTTT. This encodes CASSTPDPGRNTEAFF.

V and J are TRBV15 and TRBJ2-7, with a possible D match to TRBD1 (5 bases). V shed 3 bases and J shed 2 bases, with 8 bases lying between them. This CDR3 comprises 13 residues. Looked up from germline, CDR1 is LNHNV and CDR2 is YYDKDF (reference sequence). In DNA form, the CDR3 reads TGTGCCACCAGCAGCCAGGGCCCCTACGAGCAGTACTTC. Protein sequence: CATSSQGPYEQYF.

Concerning this clonotype itself: A much larger clonotype is one base distant, so this may be a read error. This chain connects TRBV20-1 to TRBJ2-3; D is perhaps TRBD1 (6 bases). The germline gives CDR1 DFQATT, CDR2 SNEGSKA (reference sequence). CDR3 length: 14 residues. The CDR3 spells CTARDDRSRDTQYF. The CDR3 DNA follows: TGCACTGCTAGAGACGACAGGTCCCGGGATACGCAGTATTTT.

The chain carries TRBV12-3 or TRBV12-4 and TRBJ1-1; D is undetermined. The V gene lost 6 bases and the J gene lost 3 bases, with 11 bases spanning the gap. The CDR3 totals 13 residues. The CDR3 spells CASSAWPYTEAFF. The CDR3 bases are TGTGCCAGCAGCGCCTGGCCGTACACTGAAGCTTTCTTT.

This clonotype was observed at least ten times. The V and J genes are TRBV20-1 and TRBJ2-3, with D uncertain. With 0 bases removed from V and 2 bases from J, the gap between germline ends came to 9 bases. The CDR3 sequence is 14 residues long. Germline assignment: CDR1 DFQATT and CDR2 SNEGSKA (reference sequence). The CDR3 loop reads CSARDAVNTDTQYF. CDR3 DNA: TGCAGTGCTAGAGATGCTGTTAACACAGATACGCAGTATTTT.

A few counts support this clonotype. The chain recombines TRBV12-3 or TRBV12-4 with TRBJ2-2; the D is unclear. V lost 4 bases and J 6 bases, leaving 18 bases between the germline ends. The CDR3 sequence is 16 residues long. CDR3 nucleotide sequence: TGTGCCAGCAGTTCTCGGGCCGATCTACTACCCGGGGAGCTGTTTTTT. As protein: CASSSRADLLPGELFF.

V and J are TRBV28 and TRBJ2-3; D unresolved. V lost 4 bases and J 4 bases, leaving 9 bases between the germline ends. The CDR3 has 13 residues. The germline CDR1 and CDR2 sequences are MDHEN and SYDVKM. CDR3 sequence (DNA): TGTGCCAGCAGTTCCCCTCAGTCAGATACGCAGTATTTT. Amino acids: CASSSPQSDTQYF.

This clonotype was seen a few times. The V and J genes are TRBV20-1 and TRBJ2-3; TRBD2 agrees at 12 bases. The CDR3 is 18 residues long. The V gene's germline CDR1 is DFQATT and CDR2 SNEGSKA (reference sequence). The trim removed 3 bases at V and 3 bases at J, leaving 13 bases unmatched. The CDR3 reads CSASPSGGVGLRTDTQYF. The CDR3 coding sequence is TGCAGTGCTAGTCCTAGCGGGGGGGTCGGTTTGCGGACAGATACGCAGTATTTT.

V is TRBV6-2 or TRBV6-3 and J is TRBJ2-3, with D maybe TRBD2 (6 bases). Germline values: CDR1 MNHEY, CDR2 SVGEGT. This CDR3 comprises 16 residues. V gave up 2 bases and J gave up 0 bases, with 12 bases separating them. The CDR3 here is CASSYLSGRSTDTQYF. As DNA, the CDR3 is TGTGCCAGCAGTTACCTTTCCGGGAGAAGCACAGATACGCAGTATTTT.

The genes are TRBV7-2 and TRBJ2-7, with a weak D call TRBD1 (5 bases). The V end lost 3 bases, the J end lost 2 bases, and 14 bases lay between the germline ends. The CDR3 length is 15 residues. The V gene's germline CDR1 is SGHTA and CDR2 FQGNSA. The CDR3 nucleotides are TGTGCCAGCAGCTTCGCCGCAGGGAATCCCTACGAGCAGTACTTC. This translates into CASSFAAGNPYEQYF.

This sequence joins TRBV20-1 and TRBJ2-3; perhaps TRBD1 as D (6 bases). The CDR3 consists of 16 residues. V was trimmed by 2 bases and J by 1 base, leaving 16 bases between them. Germline V gene sequence: CDR1 DFQATT, CDR2 SNEGSKA (reference sequence). Written as DNA, the CDR3 is TGCAGTGCTAGATCCTCGGTGGGACAACGCACAGATACGCAGTATTTT. Encoded protein: CSARSSVGQRTDTQYF.

This clonotype turned up a few times. This chain joins TRBV4-2 and TRBJ1-5; 9 bases align to TRBD1. V was pared by 4 bases and J by 1 base, with 2 bases of the junction left unmatched. This CDR3 has 15 residues. Per the germline V gene, CDR1 is LGHNA and CDR2 is YNFKEQ. CDR3 nucleotide sequence: TGTGCCAGCAGCCGGGGACAGGGAAGCAATCAGCCCCAGCATTTT. This sequence encodes CASSRGQGSNQPQHF.

In this sample, this clonotype turned up many times. This chain uses TRBV6-5 with TRBJ1-2; D perhaps matches TRBD1 (6 bases). The CDR3 loop spans 14 amino acids. Germline assignment: CDR1 MNHEY and CDR2 SVGAGI. V shed 2 bases and J shed 5 bases, with 12 bases lying between them. The CDR3 bases are TGTGCCAGCAGTTACGACAGGATACTTTATGGCTACACCTTC. Its translation is CASSYDRILYGYTF.